This T cell receptor beta chain derives from a study of blood T cells in healthy people across ages (dated by TCRdb to 2015 to 2017). Broadly, across the study: In model experiments, template switching captured roughly one uniquely barcoded TCR beta cDNA molecule for every two T cells. To avoid experimental bias, donors of different ages were distributed randomly across sequencing lanes. To track age-related changes in TCR beta repertoire diversity, the study relied on deep sequencing normalized with unique cDNA molecular identifiers. Four age groups were formed from the donors: young (average approximately 15 years), middle-aged (roughly 38), aged (over 55) and long-lived (less than 85). Using the same blood draw, the study looked at two additional independent replicas of 1 million unique cDNA reads for two donors, one aged 18 to 30 and the other aged 80 or older.

Systemically healthy Caucasian individuals from Russia, 39 in total and aged about 6 to 100 years, were included as donors. Each donor gave 8.5 to 10 milliliters of peripheral blood, collected into EDTA-treated Vacutainer tubes. PBMCs were isolated by Ficoll-Paque density-gradient centrifugation, with at least 7 million obtained per sample. Trizol reagent was used to extract total RNA from PBMCs, with at least 6 micrograms per sample. For every donor, an aliquot of PBMCs went through flow cytometry to measure the percentages of naive CD45RAhigh/CD27high T cells. With regard to this clonotype: It has no known antigen specificity. The sample holds no much larger clone one base away, and base qualities are not on file.

The library was obtained by 5' RACE. For sequencing, an Illumina HiSeq 2500 was employed. The second PCR ran for about 7 to 11 cycles and used a J-beta primer mix along with a sample-barcoded 5' primer. Each TCR beta cDNA molecule received a unique molecular identifier from a template-switch 5' adaptor carrying 12 random nucleotides. Each sample yielded at least 3 million CDR3-containing paired-end reads. All of the RNA was converted into first-strand cDNA using the Mint cDNA synthesis kit, with a TRBC-specific oligonucleotide serving as the primer. After uracil-DNA glycosylase treatment, a first 18-cycle PCR used universal primers M1SS and BC2_uni_R on all cDNA. The study's own analysis went as follows. For normalization, 1 million high-quality reads, each with a distinct molecular identifier, were randomly selected from each sample. Instead of being binned into consensus sequences, reads with shared molecular identifiers were discarded. MiTCR, set to a Q25 quality threshold and the strictest error-elimination algorithm, was used for CDR3 identification, clonotype clustering and error correction. A nonparametric unseen species model with Euler transformation was used to estimate a lower bound on total TCR beta diversity. Starting from the raw public reads, TCRdb applied fastp trimming at Q25, assembled clones with MiXCR and retained in-frame beta chains. Each entry merges the rows of one CDR3 protein and shows their most common DNA and genes. In this record, the V and J calls reflect TCRdb's handling and not the investigators' own analysis. This sample holds over 1,300,000 distinct CDR3 sequences; 45% to 70% were observed only once. Approximately 7% of the sample lies in the top ten.

The study at large found these results: Because donor CMV infection status was unknown, age-related changes in expanded clonotypes were potentially confounded. Compared with the aged group, the long-lived group had more naive CD4+ T cells, fewer expanded clones and increased TCR diversity, a pattern suggesting age selection. Observed TCR beta diversity correlated strongly with the percentage of naive T cells measured by flow cytometry. Since profiling was done on bulk unsorted PBMCs, naive and antigen-experienced compartments could not be conclusively compared. As age increased, observed TCR beta diversity per million T cells dropped in a roughly linear way, and a significant reduction was already evident by age 40. Estimates of total diversity from one million sequenced T cells were regarded as lower bounds and underestimates.

Material: blood. This clonotype was obtained from a young man in good health.

The DNA sequence is TGTGCCAGCAGGACACCATATTACGAGCAGTACTTC. It specifies CASRTPYYEQYF. Rearrangement joined TRBV28 to TRBJ2-7; the D gene is not confidently resolved. The junction carries 10 bases between V and J, which are trimmed by 6 bases and 4 bases respectively. The CDR3 has 12 amino acids, counting the end cysteine and phenylalanine. Solely the CDR3 DNA is kept, with 36 bases framed from the first base. For CDR1 and CDR2, the germline V gene lists MDHEN and SYDVKM. When the CDR3 is completed using the reference TRBV28 and TRBJ2-7 genes on either side, the full variable domain is DVKVTQSSRYLVKRTGEKVFLECVQDMDHENMFWYRQDPGLGLRLIYFSYDVKMKEKGDIPEGYSVSREKKERFSLILESASTNQTSMYLCASRTPYYEQYFGPGTRLTVT.